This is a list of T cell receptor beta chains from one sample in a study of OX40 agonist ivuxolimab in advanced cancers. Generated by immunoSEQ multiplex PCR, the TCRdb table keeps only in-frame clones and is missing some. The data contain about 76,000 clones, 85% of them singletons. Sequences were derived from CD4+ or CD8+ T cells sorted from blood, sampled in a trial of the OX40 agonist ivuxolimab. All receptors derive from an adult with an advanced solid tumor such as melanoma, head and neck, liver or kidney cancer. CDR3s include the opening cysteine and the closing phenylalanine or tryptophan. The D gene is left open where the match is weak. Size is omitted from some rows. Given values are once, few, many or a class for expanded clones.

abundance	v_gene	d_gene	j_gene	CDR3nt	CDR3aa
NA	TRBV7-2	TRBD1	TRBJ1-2	TGTGCCAGCAGCTCGGCAGCGGGACAGGGTAACTATGGCTACACCTTC	CASSSAAGQGNYGYTF
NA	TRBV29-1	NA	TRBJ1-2	TGCAGTACTGGAGGAGGGTCCTCTAACTATGGCTACACCTTC	CSTGGGSSNYGYTF
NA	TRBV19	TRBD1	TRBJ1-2	TGTGCCAGTAGTACAGAACAGGGGAACTATGGCTACACCTTC	CASSTEQGNYGYTF
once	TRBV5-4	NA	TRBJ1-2	TGTGCCAGCAGCTTGGAGGGAAGATCTGGCTACACCTTC	CASSLEGRSGYTF
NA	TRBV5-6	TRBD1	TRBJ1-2	TGTGCCAGCAGCTTGGCCGGGACAGCTAACTATGGCTACACCTTC	CASSLAGTANYGYTF
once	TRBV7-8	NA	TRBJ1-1	TGTGCCAGCAGCTTAGAAAGGGGGTTCAGGGATAGGGACACTGAAGCTTTCTTT	CASSLERGFRDRDTEAFF
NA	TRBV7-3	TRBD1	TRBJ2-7	TGTGCCAGCAGCTCAGGGGGCGATTACGAGCAGTACTTC	CASSSGGDYEQYF
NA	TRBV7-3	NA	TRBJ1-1	TGTGCCAGCATCTTCTTTCTAGACGGGAATGGGGCTTTCTTT	CASIFFLDGNGAFF
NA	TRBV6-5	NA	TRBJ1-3	TGTGCCAGCAGTTTAAGTCCTAAATCTGGAAACACCATATATTTT	CASSLSPKSGNTIYF
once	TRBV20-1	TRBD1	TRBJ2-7	TGCAGTGCTTCCGACAGGGACGAGCAGTACTTC	CSASDRDEQYF
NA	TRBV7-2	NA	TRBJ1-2	TGTGCCAGCAGCTTAGAGGCAGGGAATGGCTACACCTTC	CASSLEAGNGYTF
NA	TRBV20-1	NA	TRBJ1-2	TGCAGTGCTGCGACAGACTATGGCTACACCTTC	CSAATDYGYTF
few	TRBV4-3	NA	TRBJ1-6	TGCGCCAGCAGCCAATCAGTTGTAGATTCACCCCTCCACTTT	CASSQSVVDSPLHF
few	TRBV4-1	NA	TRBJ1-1	TGCGCCAGCAGCCAAGTAAAGAACACTGAAGCTTTCTTT	CASSQVKNTEAFF
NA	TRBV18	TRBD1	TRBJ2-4	TGTGCCAGCTCAACAGGACAGGTCCTAGCCAAAAACATTCAGTACTTC	CASSTGQVLAKNIQYF
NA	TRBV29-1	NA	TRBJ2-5	TGCAGCGTTGATGCCCGGGAGCAAGAGACCCAGTACTTC	CSVDAREQETQYF
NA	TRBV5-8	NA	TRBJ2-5	TGTGCCAGCAGCCTTTTGAGGGGGGCCGAGACCCAGTACTTC	CASSLLRGAETQYF
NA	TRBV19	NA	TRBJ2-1	TGTGCCAGTAGTATCCAGGGTAGGGGTGAGCAGTTCTTC	CASSIQGRGEQFF
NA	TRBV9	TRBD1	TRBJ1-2	TGTGCCAGCAGCGTAGAGGTAGGGGGCAACTATGGCTACACCTTC	CASSVEVGGNYGYTF
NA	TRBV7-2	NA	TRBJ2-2	TGTGCCAGCAGCTTTATTTCTGGATCCGGGGAGCTGTTTTTT	CASSFISGSGELFF
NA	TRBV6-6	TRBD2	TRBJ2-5	TGTGCCAGCAGTTTGACTAGCGGGGGGCCTCAAGAGACCCAGTACTTC	CASSLTSGGPQETQYF
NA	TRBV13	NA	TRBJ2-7	TGTGCCAGCAGCCCAGGGCAGGGGATTGGGTACGAGCAGTACTTC	CASSPGQGIGYEQYF
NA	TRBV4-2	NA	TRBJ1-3	TGTGCCAGCAGCCAAGTAGAGGGGTCTGGAAACACCATATATTTT	CASSQVEGSGNTIYF
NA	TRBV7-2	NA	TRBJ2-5	TGTGCCAGCAGCGCAACCGGAGCGGGCCAAGAGACCCAGTACTTC	CASSATGAGQETQYF
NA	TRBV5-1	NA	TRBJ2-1	TGCGCCAGCAGCCTCCTTGGGAGGACAAACAATGAGCAGTTCTTC	CASSLLGRTNNEQFF
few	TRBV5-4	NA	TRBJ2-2	TGTGCCAGCAGCTCTGCAACAGGGAACCTATTGACCGGGGAGCTGTTTTTT	CASSSATGNLLTGELFF
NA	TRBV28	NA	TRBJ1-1	TGTGCCAGCTTCACGGGGGGGAACACTGAAGCTTTCTTT	CASFTGGNTEAFF
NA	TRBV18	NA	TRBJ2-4	TGTGCCAGCTCACCTTATACGGAAGCCAAAAACATTCAGTACTTC	CASSPYTEAKNIQYF
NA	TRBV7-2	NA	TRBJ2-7	TGTGCCAGCAGCGTACAGGGCTCCTACGGGCAGTACTTC	CASSVQGSYGQYF
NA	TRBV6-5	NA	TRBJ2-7	TGTGCCAGCAGTTACCAAGGAGAGCAGTACTTC	CASSYQGEQYF
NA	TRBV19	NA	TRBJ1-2	TGTGCCACCGCCAGGTACGCTCAGGACGGACGTGGCGGCTACACCTTC	CATARYAQDGRGGYTF
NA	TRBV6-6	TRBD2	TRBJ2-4	TGTGCCAGCAGTTTGCCTAGCGGGGGAAGTAAAAACATTCAGTACTTC	CASSLPSGGSKNIQYF
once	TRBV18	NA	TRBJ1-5	TGTGCCAGCTCACCAGGAAGGGTCAGCAATCAGCCCCAGCATTTT	CASSPGRVSNQPQHF
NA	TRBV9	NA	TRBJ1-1	TGTGCCAGCAGCCTCCAAGACGGGGACACTGAAGCTTTCTTT	CASSLQDGDTEAFF
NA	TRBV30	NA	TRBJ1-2	TGTGCCTGGAGTAGGGGACCCGGGGGAGGCTACACCTTC	CAWSRGPGGGYTF
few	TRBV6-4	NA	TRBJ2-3	TGTGCCAGCAGTGACTCGTATCGGGCAGATACGCAGTATTTT	CASSDSYRADTQYF
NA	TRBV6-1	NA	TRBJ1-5	TGTGCCAGCAGCGCAGAAGACTATAGTCAGCCCCAGCATTTT	CASSAEDYSQPQHF
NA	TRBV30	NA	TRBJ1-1	TGTGCCTGGAGTGGAGATGGGGTTGAAGCTTTCTTT	CAWSGDGVEAFF